These 20 T cell receptor beta chains originate from one sample sequenced in a study of blood T cell repertoires in COVID-19. The data were produced by immunoSEQ multiplex PCR, yet TCRdb's version contains in-frame clones alone and is incomplete. The repertoire includes roughly 250,000 clones, more than 75% of them detected once, and roughly 1.6% sits in the top ten. The material sequenced was PBMCs or T cells enriched from blood (not recorded which). The origin of the receptors is a woman in her forties or fifties who had recovered from COVID-19.

The chain is built from TRBV19 and TRBJ1-5; D is unresolved. Per germline, CDR1 LNHDA and CDR2 SQIVND (reference sequence). The V end lost 3 bases, the J end lost 5 bases, and 14 bases lay between the germline ends. This CDR3 has 15 amino acids. The CDR3 sequence: CASSISRMADQPQHF. CDR3 bases: TGTGCCAGTAGTATCTCTAGAATGGCTGATCAGCCCCAGCATTTT.

This chain links TRBV7-3 with TRBJ2-1, with 12 bases identical to TRBD2. Losses at the gene ends were 5 bases for V and 6 bases for J; bases not matched to a gene: 2. CDR3 length: 14 amino acids. The germline CDR1 and CDR2 sequences are SGHTA and FQGTGA. The CDR3 reads CASSPTSGSNEQFF. The CDR3 DNA reads TGTGCCAGCAGCCCGACTAGCGGGAGCAATGAGCAGTTCTTC.

This clone was recorded a few times. The V call is TRBV4-1, the J call TRBJ1-3; D is ambiguous. The germline CDR1 and CDR2 sequences are MGHRA and YSYEKL. The CDR3 contains 15 residues. The germline V and J ends were trimmed by 0 bases and 2 bases, with 8 bases remaining between them. CDR3 DNA: TGCGCCAGCAGCCAAGATGAGGGTACTGGAAACACCATATATTTT. This encodes CASSQDEGTGNTIYF.

The V call is TRBV29-1, the J call TRBJ2-1; 12 nucleotides align to TRBD2. J lost 7 bases, V lost 2 bases, and 12 bases had no gene match. The CDR3 length is 17 residues. The germline V gene encodes CDR1 SQVTM and CDR2 ANQGSEA. The CDR3 sequence: CSVERTLAGGPLNEQFF. The CDR3 nucleotides are TGCAGCGTTGAACGAACCCTAGCGGGAGGGCCGTTGAATGAGCAGTTCTTC.

This clone has only one observation. The chain has TRBV19 and TRBJ1-5; D may be TRBD1 (5 bases). The V and J ends lost 3 bases and 7 bases respectively, with 16 bases between them. Germline assignment: CDR1 LNHDA and CDR2 SQIVND (reference sequence). The CDR3 consists of 15 residues. CDR3 sequence: CASSMTSVGGQPQHF. The CDR3, as DNA: TGTGCCAGTAGTATGACGTCGGTCGGGGGACAGCCCCAGCATTTT.

The J gene is TRBJ2-1, the V gene TRBV6-5, with 12 positions matching TRBD2. The CDR3 loop spans 15 amino acids. V was clipped by 6 bases and J by 2 bases; unmatched bases: 2. The germline V gene has CDR1 MNHEY and CDR2 SVGAGI. CDR3 in DNA: TGTGCCAGCAGAGGACTAGCGGGAACCTACAATGAGCAGTTCTTC. It translates to CASRGLAGTYNEQFF.

In regard to this clone: A much larger clonotype is one base distant, so this may be a read error. This rearrangement joins TRBV20-1 to TRBJ2-7; D may be TRBD2 (5 bases). The CDR3 has 11 residues. Trimming took off 0 bases at V and 6 bases at J, with 6 bases between the two ends. Germline V gene sequence: CDR1 DFQATT, CDR2 SNEGSKA (reference sequence). CDR3 residues: CSAREGSEQYF. CDR3 sequence (DNA): TGCAGTGCTAGAGAGGGGAGCGAGCAGTACTTC.

This clone was seen a single time. The J gene is TRBJ1-5, the V gene TRBV2; D remains ambiguous. The CDR3 has 12 amino acids. The germline V gene has CDR1 SNHLY and CDR2 FYNNEI. Trimming pared 2 bases from V and 5 bases from J, leaving 4 bases between. The CDR3 here is CASSELYQPQHF. CDR3 in DNA: TGTGCCAGCAGTGAATTATATCAGCCCCAGCATTTT.

V gene TRBV15 combines with J gene TRBJ2-5, with 15 positions matching TRBD2. CDR1 and CDR2 from the germline V gene are LNHNV and YYDKDF (reference sequence). The CDR3 is 19 amino acids. After removal of 1 base from V and 4 bases from J, the junction contained 10 bases not matched to a gene. The CDR3: CATSRGGTSGRHRVETQYF. The CDR3 DNA reads as TGTGCCACCAGCAGAGGCGGGACTAGCGGGAGGCACAGGGTAGAGACCCAGTACTTC.

J is TRBJ1-4 and V is TRBV2; TRBD1 aligns across 9 bases. Per the germline V gene, CDR1 is SNHLY and CDR2 is FYNNEI. The CDR3 is 14 amino acids. V shed 8 bases, J shed 7 bases, and the junction held 8 bases outside the gene matches. The chain's CDR3 is CASSQQGAGEKLFF. The CDR3 DNA is TGTGCCAGCTCCCAACAGGGGGCCGGTGAAAAACTGTTTTTT.

The V call is TRBV7-2, the J call TRBJ2-5; 7 positions match TRBD2. The V gene's germline CDR1 is SGHTA and CDR2 FQGNSA. This CDR3 spans 15 amino acids. V dropped 6 bases and J dropped 2; count of bases not matched to a gene: 9. The DNA of the CDR3 is TGTGCCAGCAGGTGGGGGGGGTTCGGGCAAGAGACCCAGTACTTC. This encodes CASRWGGFGQETQYF. The variable domain in full, with the rest retrieved from reference TRBV7-2 and TRBJ2-5, is GAGVSQSPSNKVTEKGKDVELRCDPISGHTALYWYRQSLGQGLEFLIYFQGNSAPDKSGLPSDRFSAERTGGSVSTLTIQRTQQEDSAVYLCASRWGGFGQETQYFGPGTRLLVL.

The V gene is TRBV4-2, the J gene TRBJ1-2; 10 positions agree with TRBD1. The junction had 16 bases not matched to a gene; V was cut back by 1 base and J by 8 bases. CDR1 LGHNA and CDR2 YNFKEQ come from the germline V gene. The CDR3 length is 18 residues. CDR3 DNA sequence: TGTGCCAGCAGCCAAGGGATGAAGACAGGGGGCGGGTTGGACGGCTACACCTTC. Protein: CASSQGMKTGGGLDGYTF.

The chain employs TRBV18 and TRBJ2-1; TRBD1 agrees at 7 bases. In germline, CDR1 is KGHSH, CDR2 LQKENI. Trimming at V came to 2 bases and at J to 7 bases, leaving 8 bases not matched to a gene. The CDR3 totals 15 residues. As DNA, the CDR3 is TGTGCCAGCTCACCAAAGAATACAGGGGTTAATGAGCAGTTCTTC. This sequence encodes CASSPKNTGVNEQFF.

CDR3 in DNA: TGTGCCAGCAGCTTGCCGGGACTAGCGGGAGGATTAGATACGCAGTATTTT. This codes for CASSLPGLAGGLDTQYF. The chain uses TRBV5-4 and TRBJ2-3; 15 bases fit TRBD2. The CDR3 sequence is 17 residues long. The V segment lost 1 base and the J segment 5 bases; nucleotides outside the gene matches: 5. CDR1 is SGHNT and CDR2 is YYREEE in the germline V gene (reference sequence). Looking up the rest from reference TRBV5-4 and TRBJ2-3 gives the full variable domain: ETGVTQSPTHLIKTRGQQVTLRCSSQSGHNTVSWYQQALGQGPQFIFQYYREEENGRGNFPPRFSGLQFPNYSSELNVNALELDDSALYLCASSLPGLAGGLDTQYFGPGTRLTVL.

The chain carries TRBV11-2 and TRBJ1-1; 12 bases agree with TRBD1. This CDR3 contains 17 residues. V lost 1 base and J lost 3; bases outside the gene matches: 6. Germline V CDR1 and CDR2: SGHAT, FQNNGV. The CDR3 here is CASSLVAGQGADTEAFF. The CDR3 nucleotides read TGTGCCAGCAGCTTAGTCGCGGGACAGGGGGCGGACACTGAAGCTTTCTTT.

In its sample, this clone was seen once. The J gene is TRBJ2-3, the V gene TRBV3-1 (or the pseudogene TRBV3-2), with TRBD2 identical over 13 bases. The CDR3 spans 17 residues. V was clipped by 1 base and J by 11 bases; unmatched bases: 12. Germline-derived CDR1 and CDR2 are LGHDT and YNNKEL (reference sequence). This CDR3 is CASSQGQIGTSGILQYF. The CDR3, as DNA: TGTGCCAGCAGCCAAGGCCAGATAGGGACTAGCGGGATTTTGCAGTATTTT.

V gene TRBV4-2 combines with J gene TRBJ2-5, with D uncertain. The CDR3 consists of 16 residues. V was clipped by 1 base and J by 5 bases, with 17 bases between them. Germline-derived CDR1 and CDR2 are LGHNA and YNFKEQ. The CDR3 bases are TGTGCCAGCAGCCAAGGGGTTCTTCCTAGATCTGAGACCCAGTACTTC. Residues: CASSQGVLPRSETQYF.

The V call is TRBV6-1, the J call TRBJ1-1; D not resolved. This CDR3 has 14 residues. Trimming took off 1 base at V and 4 bases at J, with 10 bases between the two ends. In germline, CDR1 is MNHNS, CDR2 SASEGT. The CDR3 spells CASSEGEGFTEAFF. The CDR3 region has the DNA TGTGCCAGCAGTGAAGGGGAGGGTTTCACTGAAGCTTTCTTT.

V usage is TRBV24-1 and J usage is TRBJ2-5; TRBD2 agrees at 10 bases. With 5 bases clipped from V and 0 bases from J, the junction kept 8 bases outside the gene matches. Germline assignment: CDR1 KGHDR and CDR2 SFDVKD. This CDR3 spans 17 amino acids. The CDR3 DNA reads as TGTGCCACCAGTGTTAGTCCGGGACTAGCGAACCAAGAGACCCAGTACTTC. This gives the protein CATSVSPGLANQETQYF.

The rearrangement joins TRBV7-8 to TRBJ2-2; weak D call: TRBD2 (6 bases). The V and J ends lost 1 base and 0 bases respectively, with 9 bases between them. This CDR3 spans 16 amino acids. CDR1 SGHVS and CDR2 FQNEAQ come from the germline V gene. CDR3 DNA sequence: TGTGCCAGCAGCTTAGTTTCTAGCGCGAACACCGGGGAGCTGTTTTTT. It encodes CASSLVSSANTGELFF.